This T cell receptor (beta chain) was obtained from a study of a mutant IDH1 vaccine in newly diagnosed glioma. In the study overall: Earlier care involved radiotherapy, temozolomide, or both, and the majority received both. Scheduled at week 35, visit V12 preceded visit V13, held at week 47.

Time point noted: week 47, end of study. Alongside topical imiquimod, each dose of vaccine comprised 300 ug of mutant IDH1 20-mer peptide. Study findings and constraints: Overall, about 93% of patients had vaccine-induced immune responses.

V dropped 3 bases and J dropped 5; count of bases not matched to a gene: 7. There are 16 residues in the CDR3. The germline V gene has CDR1 ENHRY and CDR2 SYGVKD. TCRdb's table, derived via immunoSEQ multiplex PCR, lists solely in-frame clones and lacks some. The sample holds about 85,000 clones; just under 90% are singletons and the top ten take around 0.73%. This clone was seen just once. The antigen is not known. The rearrangement links TRBV10-3 to TRBJ2-5; TRBD1 matches 12 bases. This TCR came from a woman in her 50s with glioma. The sequenced sample was PBMCs, obtained from a glioma patient whose treatment included an IDH1 peptide vaccine. CDR3 sequence: CAISDSGTGGLETQYF. The CDR3 region has the DNA TGTGCCATCAGTGACTCCGGGACAGGGGGCTTGGAGACCCAGTACTTC.